The 8 T cell receptor beta chains below come from one sample, sequenced in a study of multiple sclerosis patients with progressive multifocal leukoencephalopathy. The repertoire was sequenced with immunoSEQ multiplex PCR; TCRdb's copy has only in-frame clones and lacks some. The sample consists of about 33,000 clones, roughly 87% of them appearing once. Time point: time of PML onset. This specimen consisted of PBMCs, obtained from a patient treated with natalizumab. The receptors stem from a human donor with progressive multifocal leukoencephalopathy.

The chain carries TRBV7-6 and TRBJ2-3, with 13 positions matching TRBD2. Germline values: CDR1 SGHVS, CDR2 FNYEAQ. This CDR3 is 16 amino acids long. V was clipped by 5 bases and J by 2 bases; unmatched bases: 4. This CDR3 reads CASSMGLAGNTDTQYF. The CDR3, as DNA: TGTGCCAGCAGCATGGGACTAGCGGGGAACACAGATACGCAGTATTTT.

V and J are TRBV7-9 and TRBJ2-1; D is uncertain. Looked up from germline, CDR1 is SEHNR and CDR2 is FQNEAQ (reference sequence). V was pared by 2 bases and J by 9 bases, with 5 bases between. This CDR3 spans 11 amino acids. CDR3 protein: CASSLNGEQFF. Written as DNA, the CDR3 is TGTGCCAGCAGCTTAAACGGTGAGCAGTTCTTC.

A single count supports this clone. This chain links TRBV5-1 with TRBJ2-1; D may be TRBD2 (6 bases). The germline CDR1 and CDR2 sequences are SGHRS and YFSETQ. V was clipped by 0 bases and J by 9 bases, with 16 bases between them. CDR3 length: 15 amino acids. The CDR3 spells CASSLEGPGESEQFF. In DNA, the CDR3 is TGCGCCAGCAGCTTGGAGGGACCGGGAGAAAGTGAGCAGTTCTTC.

The V call is TRBV28, the J call TRBJ1-3; a possible D gene is TRBD1 (5 bases). The ends were cut back, 5 bases at V and 4 bases at J, with 15 bases in the middle. Germline V gives CDR1 MDHEN, CDR2 SYDVKM. CDR3 length equals 15 residues. The CDR3: CASSPGQGWGNTIYF. In nucleotides, the CDR3 is TGTGCCAGCAGTCCCGGGCAGGGATGGGGAAACACCATATATTTT. The variable domain in full, completed from reference TRBV28 and TRBJ1-3, reads DVKVTQSSRYLVKRTGEKVFLECVQDMDHENMFWYRQDPGLGLRLIYFSYDVKMKEKGDIPEGYSVSREKKERFSLILESASTNQTSMYLCASSPGQGWGNTIYFGEGSWLTVV.

The J gene is TRBJ2-1, the V gene TRBV5-3; 11 bases are a match to TRBD2. TRBV5-3 has ORF status, its function being uncertain. V was clipped by 8 bases and J by 4 bases; unmatched bases: 5. The CDR3 is 14 amino acids. As DNA, the CDR3 is TGTGCCAGCAGCCGGACTAGCGGGTACAATGAGCAGTTCTTC. This sequence encodes CASSRTSGYNEQFF.

This clone was found once. The V and J genes are TRBV7-8 and TRBJ2-1; possible D gene TRBD2, 5 bases. Germline assignment: CDR1 SGHVS and CDR2 FQNEAQ. The ends were cut back, 5 bases at V and 8 bases at J, with 10 bases in the middle. The CDR3 loop spans 12 amino acids. The CDR3 DNA reads as TGTGCCAGCAGCCCGGGGTCGCATGAGCAGTTCTTC. Translated: CASSPGSHEQFF.

The rearrangement joins TRBV28 to TRBJ2-3; TRBD2 agrees at 7 bases. Trimming cost V 6 bases and J 1 base; bases outside gene matches: 7. CDR1 and CDR2 from the germline V gene are MDHEN and SYDVKM. The CDR3 spans 15 residues. The CDR3 region has the DNA TGTGCCAGCAGCCCTTGGGGGAGGGGCACAGATACGCAGTATTTT. Translating gives CASSPWGRGTDTQYF. Full variable domain (outside the CDR3, taken from reference TRBV28 and TRBJ2-3): DVKVTQSSRYLVKRTGEKVFLECVQDMDHENMFWYRQDPGLGLRLIYFSYDVKMKEKGDIPEGYSVSREKKERFSLILESASTNQTSMYLCASSPWGRGTDTQYFGPGTRLTVL.

The count of this clone is one. This chain uses TRBV28 with TRBJ1-3, with a weak D call TRBD1 (6 bases). The V gene's germline CDR1 is MDHEN and CDR2 SYDVKM. The CDR3 extends over 15 amino acids. The germline V and J ends were trimmed by 9 bases and 0 bases, with 15 bases remaining between them. CDR3 region: CASYGGAISGNTIYF. In DNA form, the CDR3 reads TGTGCCAGTTATGGGGGGGCTATCTCTGGAAACACCATATATTTT.